The clone carrying this T cell receptor (beta chain) was detected once. This entry is derived from a study of shared clonotypes between healthy human individuals. Germline V gene lookup returns CDR1 LNHNV and CDR2 YYDKDF (reference sequence). The V gene end was trimmed by 3 bases and the J gene end by 2 bases; junction bases not matched to a gene: 8. The CDR3 sequence is 17 residues long. Genomic DNA of each subset was evenly split across several immunoSEQ plates. In the original processing: Filtering differed, since immunoSEQ gave only junction sequences and no quality scores. Sequenced by immunoSEQ multiplex PCR; TCRdb stores in-frame clones only, minus some. D and trimming were read from the DNA, whereas the V and J calls and clone size are those reported in that table. The data hold 1.4 million or so clones, with around 98.5% observed a single time.

This clonotype originated in a man aged 25-45 years in good health. The chain is built from TRBV15 and TRBJ1-5; 9 nucleotides match TRBD1. The sample comprised naive CD4+ T cells sorted from blood. The subset denotes: CD45RA+ positively selected. The CDR3 DNA follows: TGTGCCACCAGCAGTATACAGGGGGCCAGGGGCAATCAGCCCCAGCATTTT. It translates to CATSSIQGARGNQPQHF.